The entry below describes one TCR beta chain. As yet, its antigen is unknown. Method: immunoSEQ multiplex PCR; TCRdb's copy keeps in-frame clones and lacks some. The sample contains more than 110,000 clones, 80% to 95% of which appear only once. Trimming removed 0 bases at V and 2 bases at J, with 14 bases between. Per the germline V gene, CDR1 is SGHKS and CDR2 is YYEKEE (reference sequence). The CDR3 is 16 residues long. The data belong to a study of T cell responses to AZD1222 COVID-19 vaccine. Study findings and constraints: Spike-specific TCR breadth and depth grew following two AZD1222 doses.

The TCR originated in an adult in good health. The V gene is TRBV5-5, the J gene TRBJ1-2, with D possibly matching TRBD1 (6 bases). The sample here was peripheral blood, taken on day 0 of AZD1222 vaccination. The CDR3 loop is CASSLAGSGANYGYTF. CDR3 nucleotide sequence: TGTGCCAGCAGCTTGGCCGGGTCAGGGGCGAACTATGGCTACACCTTC.